Listed here are 27 T cell receptor beta chains from one sample, sequenced in a study of cytomegalovirus exposure and HLA in healthy donors. Only in-frame clones appear in the TCRdb table, and some are missing; sequencing was by immunoSEQ multiplex PCR. The repertoire has approximately 60,000 clones, 75% to 95% of them found once; the top ten carry approximately 3%. Sequenced material: PBMCs. These receptors all stem from a man aged 18 to 30 in good health and CMV-seronegative.

The chain is built from TRBV28 and TRBJ1-2; D uncertain. V was cut by 1 base and J by 2 bases, with 14 bases left in between. The CDR3 totals 16 residues. From germline, CDR1 is MDHEN and CDR2 SYDVKM. The CDR3 nucleotides read TGTGCCAGCAGTTTATTAGGCCCAAGGAGAAACTATGGCTACACCTTC. It encodes CASSLLGPRRNYGYTF.

The genes are TRBV27 and TRBJ2-3; 13 bases agree with TRBD2. V was clipped by 10 bases and J by 11 bases; unmatched bases: 12. This CDR3 has 14 residues. CDR1 is MNHEY and CDR2 is SMNVEV in the germline V gene (reference sequence). The CDR3 spells CATRGLAGPRGQYF. The DNA for the CDR3 is TGTGCCACCAGGGGACTAGCGGGACCTCGGGGGCAGTATTTT.

This rearrangement joins TRBV10-3 to TRBJ2-3, with 16 bases that match TRBD2. With 10 bases clipped from V and 4 bases from J, the junction kept 5 bases outside the gene matches. Germline V gives CDR1 ENHRY, CDR2 SYGVKD. CDR3 length: 15 residues. CDR3 coding DNA: TGTGCCACCGGGACTAGCGGGAGGGCCCCAGATACGCAGTATTTT. It translates to CATGTSGRAPDTQYF.

The genes are TRBV4-1 and TRBJ2-1; no definite D call. The CDR3 is made up of 14 amino acids. The V gene lost 5 bases and the J gene lost 0 bases, with 8 bases spanning the gap. Germline V gives CDR1 MGHRA, CDR2 YSYEKL. For the CDR3, the DNA is TGCGCCAGCAGCACCCGGAGCTCCTACAATGAGCAGTTCTTC. Translated: CASSTRSSYNEQFF.

This rearrangement joins TRBV28 to TRBJ1-3; 10 bases fit TRBD1. Germline-derived CDR1 and CDR2 are MDHEN and SYDVKM. The V segment lost 7 bases and the J segment 3 bases; nucleotides outside the gene matches: 9. This CDR3 is 16 amino acids long. The CDR3 nucleotides read TGTGCCAGCACTTCACCGGGACAGGGGTTTGGAAACACCATATATTTT. Translated: CASTSPGQGFGNTIYF.

The gene calls are TRBV6-1 and TRBJ2-1, with no clear D. This CDR3 comprises 15 residues. Looked up from germline, CDR1 is MNHNS and CDR2 is SASEGT. The V end was cut by 3 bases, the J end by 8 bases, with 17 bases between. The CDR3 region is CASSERLEDTYEQFF. In nucleotides, the CDR3 is TGTGCCAGCAGTGAGAGGCTTGAGGATACGTATGAGCAGTTCTTC.

The chain recombines TRBV19 with TRBJ2-7; a weak D match, TRBD2 (6 bases). The CDR3 runs to 16 residues. The ends were cut back, 8 bases at V and 0 bases at J, with 20 bases in the middle. Germline lookup yields CDR1 LNHDA and CDR2 SQIVND (reference sequence). The CDR3 DNA sequence: TGTGCCAGTGGACCGGGAGACAGATTGAGCTCCTACGAGCAGTACTTC. The encoded protein is CASGPGDRLSSYEQYF.

The chain has TRBV27 and TRBJ1-5, with unresolved D. V was cut by 5 bases and J by 0 bases, with 20 bases left in between. The CDR3 extends over 18 amino acids. Germline V gene data show CDR1 as MNHEY and CDR2 as SMNVEV (reference sequence). DNA for the CDR3: TGTGCCAGCAGTGCGGAGACCCTCCACAACTATAGCAATCAGCCCCAGCATTTT. It translates to CASSAETLHNYSNQPQHF.

In DNA, the CDR3 is TGTGCCAGCTCACCGACAGGGGAGGACACCGGGGAGCTGTTTTTT. It encodes CASSPTGEDTGELFF. This chain links TRBV18 with TRBJ2-2, with 8 bases aligning to TRBD1. The ends lost 3 bases at V and 3 bases at J; junction bases unmatched: 3. Germline CDR1 is KGHSH and CDR2 is LQKENI. The CDR3 runs 15 residues.

The chain combines TRBV19 with TRBJ2-2; tentatively, D is TRBD2 (6 bases). V lost 4 bases and J 2 bases, leaving 20 bases between the germline ends. Germline V gene lookup returns CDR1 LNHDA and CDR2 SQIVND (reference sequence). The CDR3 has 18 residues. This CDR3 is CASSRLGVGSGNTGELFF. The CDR3 DNA reads TGTGCCAGTAGTAGACTTGGTGTGGGTAGCGGAAACACCGGGGAGCTGTTTTTT.

This clone came up once. The chain recombines TRBV9 with TRBJ1-1; 7 bases fit TRBD1. Germline V gene data show CDR1 as SGDLS and CDR2 as YYNGEE. With 4 bases clipped from V and 4 bases from J, the junction kept 10 bases outside the gene matches. This CDR3 is 15 amino acids long. CDR3 nucleotides: TGTGCCAGCAGCCTCATCGGAGGGGGCGGCACTGAAGCTTTCTTT. Translating gives CASSLIGGGGTEAFF.

V usage is TRBV28 and J usage is TRBJ1-4; 7 positions agree with TRBD1. V lost 5 bases and J lost 7; bases outside the gene matches: 10. Germline CDR1 is MDHEN and CDR2 is SYDVKM. The CDR3 length is 15 residues. This CDR3 is CASSPQQGVGEKLFF. The CDR3 DNA follows: TGTGCCAGCAGTCCCCAGCAGGGGGTAGGTGAAAAACTGTTTTTT.

This clone appeared once. The V and J genes are TRBV6-1 and TRBJ2-3, with 8 bases fitting TRBD2. The CDR3 has 12 amino acids. CDR1 MNHNS and CDR2 SASEGT come from the germline V gene. With V trimmed by 6 bases and J by 6 bases, 2 bases remained unmatched. The CDR3 spells CASSPGGDTQYF. The CDR3 DNA is TGTGCCAGCAGCCCGGGGGGGGATACGCAGTATTTT.

This chain links TRBV10-2 with TRBJ2-1; the D gene is possibly TRBD2 (6 bases). Germline CDR1 is WSHSY and CDR2 is SAAADI. The CDR3 sequence is 14 residues long. V dropped 2 bases and J dropped 1 base, with 6 bases sitting between them. The CDR3 is CASSERESYNEQFF. The CDR3 DNA sequence: TGCGCCAGCAGTGAGCGGGAGTCCTACAATGAGCAGTTCTTC.

This clone was counted a single time. The chain carries TRBV6-1 and TRBJ1-5, with 9 bases matching TRBD1. This CDR3 has 15 residues. J was trimmed by 7 bases and V by 4 bases; bases with no gene match: 8. Germline V gene lookup returns CDR1 MNHNS and CDR2 SASEGT. DNA for the CDR3: TGTGCCAGCAGTGCCTACGGGACAGGGAGGCAGCCCCAGCATTTT. Residues: CASSAYGTGRQPQHF.

This chain joins TRBV6-5 and TRBJ2-3; 10 nucleotides align to TRBD2. Germline CDR1 reads MNHEY; CDR2 reads SVGAGI. Trimming took 2 bases from V and 5 from J; bases not matched to a gene: 7. The length of the CDR3 is 16 residues. CDR3 in DNA: TGTGCCAGCAGTTACGGTTCTAGCGGGAGTGTAGATACGCAGTATTTT. Translation gives CASSYGSSGSVDTQYF.

A note on this clone: A much larger clonotype is one base distant, so this may be a read error. This chain links TRBV6-4 with TRBJ2-7; 7 nucleotides line up with TRBD1. From germline, CDR1 is MRHNA and CDR2 SNTAGT. The V segment lost 1 base and the J segment 2 bases; nucleotides outside the gene matches: 2. CDR3 length equals 14 residues. CDR3 DNA: TGTGCCAGCAGTGACTGGGACAGAGCCTACGAGCAGTACTTC. Its protein is CASSDWDRAYEQYF.

This clone was seen once. V usage is TRBV11-3 and J usage is TRBJ2-2; no firm D call. This CDR3 comprises 15 residues. Germline CDR1 is SGHNT and CDR2 is YENEEA. V was clipped by 1 base and J by 1 base, with 7 bases between them. Written as DNA, the CDR3 is TGTGCCAGCAGCTTAGGCAGGCTGAACACCGGGGAGCTGTTTTTT. This gives the protein CASSLGRLNTGELFF.

Regarding this clone: This specimen includes other DNA sequences encoding the same CDR3. The chain combines TRBV6-1 with TRBJ1-5; 7 nucleotides agree with TRBD1. This CDR3 has 15 residues. Germline-derived CDR1 and CDR2 are MNHNS and SASEGT. V lost 6 bases, J lost 6 bases, and 11 bases stayed unmatched. The CDR3 region has the DNA TGTGCCAGCAGGGCCACAGGGGCGCACGGTCAGCCCCAGCATTTT. Encoded protein: CASRATGAHGQPQHF.

The rearrangement joins TRBV11-2 to TRBJ2-1; 7 nucleotides align to TRBD1. Losses at the gene ends were 8 bases for V and 3 bases for J; bases not matched to a gene: 13. Looked up from germline, CDR1 is SGHAT and CDR2 is FQNNGV. CDR3 size: 16 residues. CDR3 nucleotides: TGTGCCAGCCGACAACCGGGACAGTCGTTCTACAATGAGCAGTTCTTC. This encodes CASRQPGQSFYNEQFF.

This rearrangement joins TRBV7-4 to TRBJ1-5; the D gene is possibly TRBD1 (5 bases). Trimming left V 5 bases short and J 2 bases short, with 10 bases between. The CDR3 contains 14 residues. Germline CDR1 SGHVT, CDR2 SQSDAQ. The CDR3 here is CASSRRVCNQPQHF. The CDR3 DNA reads TGTGCCAGCAGCCGCAGGGTTTGCAATCAGCCCCAGCATTTT.

This clone appeared a single time. This chain uses TRBV7-9 with TRBJ1-2; no firm D call. Trimming stripped 5 bases from V and 8 bases from J, with 18 bases between. The CDR3 spans 14 residues. Germline values: CDR1 SEHNR, CDR2 FQNEAQ (reference sequence). The CDR3: CASSQDSTGRGYTF. As DNA, the CDR3 is TGTGCCAGCAGCCAAGATTCGACGGGGAGAGGCTACACCTTC.

Regarding this clone: Sequence at one end of the junction differs from germline and may be a read error. The CDR3 protein is CASSDKDRGDPHSRAAVF. The CDR3 DNA reads as TGTGCCAGCAGTGACAAAGACAGGGGCGATCCTCATTCCCGGGCGGCGGTCTTC. J is TRBJ2-1 and V is TRBV6-1; TRBD1 matches 8 bases. The CDR3 is made up of 18 amino acids. The V gene's germline CDR1 is MNHNS and CDR2 SASEGT.

With regard to this clone: This sample also contains other DNA sequences that code for the same CDR3. J is TRBJ2-3 and V is TRBV6-4; 12 bases map to TRBD1. The CDR3 loop spans 14 amino acids. Germline trimming cut 2 bases from V and 6 bases from J; bases unmatched to any gene: 0. The germline V gene has CDR1 MRHNA and CDR2 SNTAGT. The DNA for the CDR3 is TGTGCCAGCAGTGACGGGACAGGGGGCGATACGCAGTATTTT. Protein product: CASSDGTGGDTQYF.

The chain has TRBV7-2 and TRBJ2-2; D is undetermined. V was shortened by 4 bases and J by 3 bases, with 3 bases between the two germline ends. This CDR3 is built from 12 residues. Germline assignment: CDR1 SGHTA and CDR2 FQGNSA. CDR3 region: CASSSDTGELFF. CDR3 DNA: TGTGCCAGCAGCTCCGACACCGGGGAGCTGTTTTTT.

This sequence joins TRBV5-1 and TRBJ1-1; TRBD1 aligns across 8 bases. There are 14 residues in the CDR3. Germline V lookup: CDR1 SGHRS, CDR2 YFSETQ. The V and J ends lost 7 bases and 1 base, in that order; junction bases with no gene match: 6. The CDR3 region has the DNA TGCGCCAGCCGACCCACAGGGGGGAACACTGAAGCTTTCTTT. It codes for CASRPTGGNTEAFF.

This clone was detected only a few times. The chain joins TRBV7-2 to TRBJ2-5; D is possibly TRBD2 (6 bases). CDR1 and CDR2 (germline): SGHTA, FQGNSA. The CDR3 sequence is 15 residues long. Trimming stripped 5 bases from V and 5 bases from J, with 18 bases between. This chain's CDR3 is CASSTRPSGGETQYF. The CDR3 region has the DNA TGTGCCAGCAGCACTAGACCATCTGGAGGGGAGACCCAGTACTTC.